This section outlines one TCR beta chain sequence together with its context. The antigen it recognizes is unknown. There are no base qualities to consult, and no much larger clone falls within one base. These data belong to a study of PD-L1 blockade in urothelial cancer (dated by TCRdb to the late 2010s). Study-level background: Every patient began therapy at some point between 2013 and 2015 and was given atezolizumab 1,200 mg intravenously every 3 weeks. About nine tenths of the roughly 29 patients were identified as males with urothelial cancer of bladder origin, and a prior smoking history was reported by 18 of 29 patients. An ECOG performance status of 0 or 1 was recorded for the patients, and 0 to 3 prior chemotherapy regimens had been received by the patients. Durable clinical benefit meant progression-free survival longer than 6 months, and TCR features were also tested against progression-free and overall survival. Twenty-nine patients had pretreatment blood TCR-seq, roughly 24 had at least one posttreatment blood collection, and roughly 24 had tumor TCR-seq. Pretreatment tumor samples and matched peripheral blood, collected serially before and after atezolizumab treatment, underwent TCR sequencing. In the same patients, pretreatment tumors underwent whole exome sequencing and RNA sequencing in addition to TCR sequencing. Blood samples gave a median of about 140,000 T cells and approximately 81,000 unique TCRs, with a median clonality of approximately 0.08. Durable clinical benefit was achieved by nine patients but not by the remaining 20. Somatic, immune and clinical correlates of response to PD-L1 blockade with atezolizumab in urothelial cancer were the focus of an exploratory multi-omic analysis. Blood samples were analyzed 3 weeks after the start of treatment (second dose) and 6 weeks after the start of treatment.

The V and J ends are trimmed by 3 bases and 3 bases, leaving 13 bases between them. The CDR3, from cysteine to phenylalanine, totals 15 residues. The DNA shown is the 45-base CDR3, in frame from base 1. The germline V gene (reference sequence) sets CDR1 to SGHNT and CDR2 to YYREEE. Broad study findings and their caveats: Because the sample size was small (n of about 29) and many exploratory analyses were performed, the results are intended to be hypothesis-generating. A pretreatment peripheral blood TCR clonality below the median was linked to improved progression-free and overall survival. Patients with durable benefit showed greater expansion of tumor-associated TCR clones in peripheral blood 3 weeks after starting treatment (n ≈ 23, p = 0.022).

Synthetic TCR analog templates were spiked into each PCR to estimate absolute template abundance from read counts. The immunoSEQ assay was used to amplify TCRbeta CDR3 regions from genomic DNA with bias-controlled V and J gene primers. Sequencing of rearranged TCRbeta segments was done at approximately 20X coverage. As for the authors' bioinformatics: Clustering was used to correct sequencing errors, and CDR3s were annotated against IMGT to assign V, D and J genes. Downstream analyses used only productive TCRbeta rearrangements, leaving out any out-of-frame or stop-codon sequences. To compute clonality, Shannon entropy was normalized by the log of the number of unique productive sequences and then subtracted from one. Clones differing between time points or between blood and tumor were identified by Fisher's exact test with Benjamini-Hochberg correction at adjusted p below 0.01. TCRdb provides this immuneACCESS table in a form limited to in-frame rearrangements. Some clones are lacking; in checked studies, under half of them reflect an unresolved V gene, and why the rest are absent is not known. That table is the source of V, J and clone size, and D and trimming were worked out from the DNA. The sample records more than 40,000 clones, 75% to 90% of which are singletons. The ten largest make up 16% of the sample.

The cohort comprised around 31 patients with locally advanced or metastatic urothelial carcinoma treated at Memorial Sloan Kettering on a trial protocol. Peripheral blood mononuclear cells were collected pretreatment and during treatment, with between 1 and 8 total time points obtained per patient. The Qiagen DNeasy Blood extraction kit was used to purify genomic DNA from total PBMCs and tumor samples. PBMCs were collected pretreatment and during treatment, and were isolated and stored as previously described. The sequencing here drew on PBMCs, taken around atezolizumab (anti-PD-L1) treatment. The chain uses TRBV5-4 and TRBJ2-1, with the identity of the D gene unclear. The receptor comes from a man aged 60 to 75 with urothelial cancer. The DNA reads TGTGCCAGCAGCTGGAGACTCTCGAACTACAATGAGCAGTTCTTC. This encodes CASSWRLSNYNEQFF.